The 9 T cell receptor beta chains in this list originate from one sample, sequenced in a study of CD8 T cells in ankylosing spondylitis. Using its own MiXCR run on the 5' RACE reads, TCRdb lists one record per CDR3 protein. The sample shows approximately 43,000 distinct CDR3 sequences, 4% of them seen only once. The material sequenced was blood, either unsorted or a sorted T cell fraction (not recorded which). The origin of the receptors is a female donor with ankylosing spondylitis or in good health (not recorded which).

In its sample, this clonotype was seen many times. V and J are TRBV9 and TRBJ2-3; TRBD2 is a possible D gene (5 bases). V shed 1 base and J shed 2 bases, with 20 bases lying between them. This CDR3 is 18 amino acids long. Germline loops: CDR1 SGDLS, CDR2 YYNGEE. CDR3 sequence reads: CASSVSSGSSAYTDTQYF. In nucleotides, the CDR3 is TGTGCCAGCAGCGTATCTTCGGGTAGTAGCGCCTACACAGATACGCAGTATTTT. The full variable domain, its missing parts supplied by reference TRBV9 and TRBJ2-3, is DSGVTQTPKHLITATGQRVTLRCSPRSGDLSVYWYQQSLDQGLQFLIQYYNGEERAKGNILERFSAQQFPDLHSELNLSSLELGDSALYFCASSVSSGSSAYTDTQYFGPGTRLTVL.

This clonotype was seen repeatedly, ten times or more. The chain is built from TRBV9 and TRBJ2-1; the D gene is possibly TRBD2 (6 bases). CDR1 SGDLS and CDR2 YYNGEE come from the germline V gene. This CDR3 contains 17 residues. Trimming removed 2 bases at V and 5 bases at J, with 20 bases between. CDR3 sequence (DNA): TGTGCCAGCAGCGTGAGTACCGGGGGTGGCCTAGACAATGAGCAGTTCTTC. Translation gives CASSVSTGGGLDNEQFF.

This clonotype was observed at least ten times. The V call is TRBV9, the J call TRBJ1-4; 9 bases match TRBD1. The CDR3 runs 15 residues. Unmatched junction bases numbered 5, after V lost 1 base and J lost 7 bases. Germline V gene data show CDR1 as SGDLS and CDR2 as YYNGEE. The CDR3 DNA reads TGTGCCAGCAGCGTAACCGGGACAGGGAGTGAAAAACTGTTTTTT. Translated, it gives CASSVTGTGSEKLFF. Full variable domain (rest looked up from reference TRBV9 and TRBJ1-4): DSGVTQTPKHLITATGQRVTLRCSPRSGDLSVYWYQQSLDQGLQFLIQYYNGEERAKGNILERFSAQQFPDLHSELNLSSLELGDSALYFCASSVTGTGSEKLFFGSGTQLSVL.

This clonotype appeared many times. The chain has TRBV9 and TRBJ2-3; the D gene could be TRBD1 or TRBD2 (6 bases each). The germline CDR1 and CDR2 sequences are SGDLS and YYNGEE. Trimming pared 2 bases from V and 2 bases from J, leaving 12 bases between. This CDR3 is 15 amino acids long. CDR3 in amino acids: CASSVTGASTDTQYF. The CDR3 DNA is TGTGCCAGCAGCGTTACGGGGGCATCCACAGATACGCAGTATTTT.

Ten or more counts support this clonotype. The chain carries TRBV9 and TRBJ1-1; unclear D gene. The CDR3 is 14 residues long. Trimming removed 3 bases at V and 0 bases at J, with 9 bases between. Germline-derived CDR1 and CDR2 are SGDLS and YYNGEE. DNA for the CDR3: TGTGCCAGCAGCGCATCTGCGTTGAACACTGAAGCTTTCTTT. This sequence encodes CASSASALNTEAFF.

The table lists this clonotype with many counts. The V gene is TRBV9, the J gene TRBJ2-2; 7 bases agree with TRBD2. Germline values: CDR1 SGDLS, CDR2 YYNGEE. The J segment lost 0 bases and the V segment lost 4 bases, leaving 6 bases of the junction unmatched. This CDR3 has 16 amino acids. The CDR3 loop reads CASSPGEGPNTGELFF. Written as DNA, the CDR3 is TGTGCCAGCAGCCCGGGGGAGGGTCCGAACACCGGGGAGCTGTTTTTT.

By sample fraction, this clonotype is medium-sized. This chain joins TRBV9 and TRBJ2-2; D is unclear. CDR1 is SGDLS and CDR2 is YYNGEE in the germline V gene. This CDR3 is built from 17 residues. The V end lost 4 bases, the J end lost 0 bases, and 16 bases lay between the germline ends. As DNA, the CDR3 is TGTGCCAGCAGCCAACGACAACTAAACCCGAACACCGGGGAGCTGTTTTTT. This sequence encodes CASSQRQLNPNTGELFF.

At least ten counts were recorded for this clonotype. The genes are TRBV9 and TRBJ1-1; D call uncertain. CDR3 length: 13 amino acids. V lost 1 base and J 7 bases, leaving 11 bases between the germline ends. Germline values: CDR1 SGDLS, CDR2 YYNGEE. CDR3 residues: CASSVINRGEAFF. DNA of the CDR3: TGTGCCAGCAGCGTAATCAACCGGGGTGAAGCTTTCTTT. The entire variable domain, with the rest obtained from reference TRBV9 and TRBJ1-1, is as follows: DSGVTQTPKHLITATGQRVTLRCSPRSGDLSVYWYQQSLDQGLQFLIQYYNGEERAKGNILERFSAQQFPDLHSELNLSSLELGDSALYFCASSVINRGEAFFGQGTRLTVV.

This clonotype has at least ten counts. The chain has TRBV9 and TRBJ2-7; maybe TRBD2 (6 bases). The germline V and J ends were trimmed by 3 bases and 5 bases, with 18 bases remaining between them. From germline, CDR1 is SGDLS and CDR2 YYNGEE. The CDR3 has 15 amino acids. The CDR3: CASSAGKWTTDEQYF. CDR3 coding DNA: TGTGCCAGCAGCGCAGGGAAGTGGACTACGGACGAGCAGTACTTC.